These 25 T cell receptor beta chains came from one sample sequenced in a study of beta chain features in type 1 diabetes. Points from the study as a whole: Patients with Type 1 diabetes showed moderately but significantly shorter TCRB CDR3s in all four CD4+ subsets.

Every isolated RNA sample was fully reverse transcribed, so sequencing captured expressed TCRB transcripts. TCRdb's table, derived via immunoSEQ multiplex PCR, lists solely in-frame clones and lacks some. Of some 290,000 clones listed, approximately 25% are singletons. No antigen has been assigned to these receptors. The sequenced sample consisted of naive CD4+ T cells from blood. The receptors were sampled from a woman aged 25 to 39 with type 1 diabetes.

The V gene is TRBV30, the J gene TRBJ2-1; D unresolved. Between the trimmed V and J ends, which lost 4 bases and 2 bases, there was a span of 12 bases. This CDR3 has 14 residues. Per germline, CDR1 GTSNPN and CDR2 SVGIG (reference sequence). This CDR3 is CAWTSYTTYNEQFF. In DNA, the CDR3 is TGTGCCTGGACTTCGTATACTACCTACAATGAGCAGTTCTTC.

The chain has TRBV29-1 and TRBJ2-7, with TRBD1 as a possible D gene (7 bases). The CDR3 has 13 amino acids. V dropped 6 bases and J dropped 12 bases, with 24 bases sitting between them. Germline V CDR1 and CDR2: SQVTM, ANQGSEA. CDR3 DNA sequence: TGCAGCGTCCTCGGCGGGACAGCTAAGGTCCCGTACTTC. Its translation: CSVLGGTAKVPYF.

This clone came up a few times. The chain joins TRBV2 to TRBJ2-2; 8 bases fit TRBD1. CDR3 length: 16 residues. The ends lost 4 bases at V and 0 bases at J; junction bases unmatched: 4. The germline V gene has CDR1 SNHLY and CDR2 FYNNEI. CDR3 nucleotides: TGTGCCAGCAGTGCACAGGGGGGAGCGAACACCGGGGAGCTGTTTTTT. Encoded protein: CASSAQGGANTGELFF.

With regard to this clone: This sample also contains other DNA sequences that code for the same CDR3. V gene TRBV30 combines with J gene TRBJ2-7; the D is unclear. CDR1 is GTSNPN and CDR2 is SVGIG in the germline V gene (reference sequence). Trimming left V 3 bases short and J 3 bases short, with 6 bases between. CDR3 length: 11 amino acids. The CDR3: CAWSTSYEQYF. The CDR3 DNA reads as TGTGCCTGGAGCACGAGCTACGAGCAGTACTTC. Complete variable domain (other parts from reference TRBV30 and TRBJ2-7): SQTIHQWPATLVQPVGSPLSLECTVEGTSNPNLYWYRQAAGRGLQLLFYSVGIGQISSEVPQNLSASRPQDRQFILSSKKLLLSDSGFYLCAWSTSYEQYFGPGTRLTVT.

This clone occurred once. V and J are TRBV4-1 and TRBJ2-7; 10 nucleotides agree with TRBD1. Germline CDR1 and CDR2: MGHRA and YSYEKL. Germline trimming cut 7 bases from V and 4 bases from J; bases unmatched to any gene: 7. The CDR3 covers 14 residues. The CDR3 region has the DNA TGCGCCAGCAAACGGGACAGGGGATCTTACGAGCAGTACTTC. Protein sequence: CASKRDRGSYEQYF.

The gene calls are TRBV11-3 and TRBJ1-2; D is unclear. The germline CDR1 and CDR2 sequences are SGHNT and YENEEA. There are 14 residues in the CDR3. V was clipped by 1 base and J by 6 bases, with 12 bases between them. The CDR3 DNA reads TGTGCCAGCAGCTTAGGTAGCAGAACCCATGGCTACACCTTC. Translation gives CASSLGSRTHGYTF. The entire variable domain, with the rest obtained from reference TRBV11-3 and TRBJ1-2, is as follows: EAGVVQSPRYKIIEKKQPVAFWCNPISGHNTLYWYLQNLGQGPELLIRYENEEAVDDSQLPKDRFSAERLKGVDSTLKIQPAELGDSAVYLCASSLGSRTHGYTFGSGTRLTVV.

This rearrangement joins TRBV27 to TRBJ2-3; TRBD1 aligns across 9 bases. The trim removed 6 bases at V and 2 bases at J, leaving 6 bases unmatched. Per germline, CDR1 MNHEY and CDR2 SMNVEV (reference sequence). The CDR3 is 15 amino acids. CDR3 DNA sequence: TGTGCCAGCAGCCCGGGACAGGGAGTCACAGATACGCAGTATTTT. It codes for CASSPGQGVTDTQYF.

V and J are TRBV19 and TRBJ2-6; a possible D gene is TRBD1 (6 bases). The length of the CDR3 is 13 residues. Trimming left V 6 bases short and J 7 bases short, with 10 bases between. Germline V gene sequence: CDR1 LNHDA, CDR2 SQIVND (reference sequence). CDR3 sequence: CASSQQGANVLTF. The CDR3, as DNA: TGTGCCAGTAGCCAACAGGGAGCCAACGTCCTGACTTTC. Together with reference TRBV19 and TRBJ2-6, the CDR3 gives the full variable domain: DGGITQSPKYLFRKEGQNVTLSCEQNLNHDAMYWYRQDPGQGLRLIYYSQIVNDFQKGDIAEGYSVSREKKESFPLTVTSAQKNPTAFYLCASSQQGANVLTFGAGSRLTVL.

This clone turned up a few times. Other DNA sequences in this specimen translate into the identical CDR3. The CDR3 nucleotides are TGTGCCAGCTCACCAGGGACAGGGAATGAAAAACTGTTTTTT. Translating gives CASSPGTGNEKLFF. This chain links TRBV18 with TRBJ1-4; 9 bases match TRBD1. The V segment lost 2 bases and the J segment 5 bases; nucleotides outside the gene matches: 0. The CDR3 is 14 amino acids. The V gene's germline CDR1 is KGHSH and CDR2 LQKENI.

There are a few counts of this clone. The gene calls are TRBV11-2 and TRBJ2-1; the match to TRBD2 covers 8 bases. Trimming at V came to 5 bases and at J to 9 bases, leaving 3 bases not matched to a gene. CDR1 and CDR2 (germline): SGHAT, FQNNGV. The CDR3 extends over 12 amino acids. This CDR3 reads CASSVSGIEQFF. The CDR3 region has the DNA TGTGCCAGCAGCGTTAGCGGGATTGAGCAGTTCTTC.

J is TRBJ2-3 and V is TRBV6-5; tentative D call: TRBD2 (6 bases). Germline V gives CDR1 MNHEY, CDR2 SVGAGI. Trimming shortened V by 4 bases and J by 3 bases, and 11 bases separated the two germline ends. The CDR3 contains 14 residues. CDR3 region: CASSFGDSTDTQYF. DNA for the CDR3: TGTGCCAGCAGTTTTGGGGACTCTACAGATACGCAGTATTTT.

V gene TRBV2 combines with J gene TRBJ1-3; the match to TRBD1 covers 7 bases. CDR1 SNHLY and CDR2 FYNNEI come from the germline V gene. The CDR3 runs to 14 residues. V dropped 6 bases and J dropped 3; count of bases not matched to a gene: 5. CDR3 amino acids: CASRAGTDGNTIYF. The CDR3 DNA reads as TGTGCCAGCAGGGCCGGGACAGATGGAAACACCATATATTTT.

Concerning this clone: The junction departs from germline at one end; a sequencing error may be responsible. This chain links TRBV29-1 with TRBJ2-3, with D uncertain. This CDR3 has 8 residues. From germline, CDR1 is SQVTM and CDR2 ANQGSEA. The chain's CDR3 is CSVEDLDF. The CDR3 bases are TGCAGCGTTGAAGATCTTGATTTT.

Only a few counts were recorded for this clone. The V gene is TRBV4-1, the J gene TRBJ2-3, with a weak D call TRBD1 (5 bases). Germline CDR1 and CDR2: MGHRA and YSYEKL. The CDR3 runs to 15 residues. Trimming cost V 6 bases and J 2 bases, with 15 bases left between them. The chain's CDR3 is CASSHTTGHTDTQYF. The CDR3 DNA is TGCGCCAGCAGTCACACTACCGGACACACAGATACGCAGTATTTT.

The gene calls are TRBV27 and TRBJ1-1; D may be TRBD1 (6 bases). CDR3 length: 14 residues. V was cut by 6 bases and J by 1 base, with 12 bases left in between. CDR1 MNHEY and CDR2 SMNVEV come from the germline V gene (reference sequence). CDR3 protein: CASSYLGQNTEAFF. The CDR3 bases are TGTGCCAGCAGCTATCTGGGACAGAACACTGAAGCTTTCTTT.

The table lists this clone with a few counts. This chain links TRBV15 with TRBJ2-2, with D maybe TRBD2 (5 bases). Looked up from germline, CDR1 is LNHNV and CDR2 is YYDKDF (reference sequence). The length of the CDR3 is 14 residues. The V and J ends lost 3 bases and 7 bases respectively, with 12 bases between them. The CDR3 region is CATSSGVGGGELFF. The CDR3 region has the DNA TGTGCCACCAGCAGCGGGGTCGGAGGCGGGGAGCTGTTTTTT.

The CDR3 sequence is CATSLDFYEQYF. As DNA, the CDR3 is TGTGCCACCAGCCTGGACTTCTACGAGCAGTACTTC. The chain links TRBV15 to TRBJ2-7; D perhaps matches TRBD2 (5 bases). The length of the CDR3 is 12 residues. With 5 bases removed from V and 3 bases from J, the gap between germline ends came to 8 bases. In germline, CDR1 is LNHNV, CDR2 YYDKDF (reference sequence).

The V gene is TRBV7-9, the J gene TRBJ2-7, with 9 bases fitting TRBD1. V shed 6 bases and J 6 bases; nucleotides not matched to a gene: 6. CDR1 SEHNR and CDR2 FQNEAQ come from the germline V gene (reference sequence). CDR3 length: 13 residues. In nucleotides, the CDR3 is TGTGCCAGCAGTTCACAGGGGGCTGGCGAGCAGTACTTC. Its protein product is CASSSQGAGEQYF.

This clone was detected only a few times. V gene TRBV5-1 combines with J gene TRBJ2-1; 7 nucleotides line up with TRBD2. The CDR3 is 13 amino acids. After removal of 7 bases from V and 6 bases from J, the junction contained 7 bases not matched to a gene. Per the germline V gene, CDR1 is SGHRS and CDR2 is YFSETQ. This CDR3 is CASAGTNSNEQFF. The CDR3 DNA sequence: TGCGCCAGCGCCGGGACTAACTCCAATGAGCAGTTCTTC.

In this sample, this clone turned up a few times. The J gene is TRBJ2-1, the V gene TRBV25-1; 7 bases are shared with TRBD2. V lost 3 bases, J lost 3 bases, and 5 bases stayed unmatched. In germline, CDR1 is MGHDK, CDR2 SYGVNS. The CDR3 length is 15 residues. The CDR3: CASSDGRGYYNEQFF. CDR3 DNA sequence: TGTGCCAGCAGTGATGGGAGGGGCTACTACAATGAGCAGTTCTTC.

This chain uses TRBV28 with TRBJ2-1, with a possible D match to TRBD1 (5 bases). Per the germline V gene, CDR1 is MDHEN and CDR2 is SYDVKM. The CDR3 is made up of 13 amino acids. V lost 8 bases and J lost 9, with 17 bases in between. CDR3 bases: TGTGCCAGCCTTCGTCCCCCAGGGCGTGAGCAGTTCTTC. Its protein is CASLRPPGREQFF.

The chain links TRBV29-1 to TRBJ2-3, with TRBD2 identical over 7 bases. CDR1 is SQVTM and CDR2 is ANQGSEA in the germline V gene. The V segment lost 8 bases and the J segment 6 bases; nucleotides outside the gene matches: 11. The CDR3 totals 13 residues. This chain's CDR3 is CSPRLVGGDTQYF. The CDR3 DNA is TGCAGCCCTAGACTAGTCGGGGGGGATACGCAGTATTTT.

This chain connects TRBV18 to TRBJ1-1; D may be TRBD1 (5 bases). The CDR3 spans 12 residues. Trimming cost V 3 bases and J 8 bases, with 10 bases left between them. CDR1 and CDR2 from the germline V gene are KGHSH and LQKENI. CDR3 in DNA: TGTGCCAGCTCACCCGACAGACCCGAAGCTTTCTTT. It is translated as CASSPDRPEAFF.

The V gene is TRBV10-3, the J gene TRBJ2-1; TRBD1 matches at 9 bases. Germline V gene sequence: CDR1 ENHRY, CDR2 SYGVKD. V lost 10 bases and J lost 0; bases outside the gene matches: 7. The CDR3 is made up of 15 amino acids. The CDR3 loop is CASTSTGGSYNEQFF. The CDR3 DNA sequence: TGTGCCAGTACCTCGACAGGGGGCTCCTACAATGAGCAGTTCTTC.

The chain joins TRBV29-1 to TRBJ2-1; 12 positions match TRBD2. The CDR3 sequence is 15 residues long. J lost 1 base, V lost 5 bases, and 3 bases had no gene match. Per germline, CDR1 SQVTM and CDR2 ANQGSEA. The CDR3: CSVWTSGVSYNEQFF. For the CDR3, the DNA is TGCAGCGTTTGGACTAGCGGGGTATCCTACAATGAGCAGTTCTTC.